This T cell receptor (beta chain) was found in a study of blood T cell repertoires in COVID-19. On the study more broadly: T cells, B-cell-depleted T cells, or PBMCs supplied cDNA or gDNA.

In the original analysis: Reference gene primers were amplified, and this amplification served to estimate nucleated cell counts. This table comes from immunoSEQ multiplex PCR, and its TCRdb copy is limited to in-frame clones, with some not included. D and trimming were read from the DNA, whereas the V and J calls and clone size are those reported in that table. The repertoire holds fewer than 350,000 clones, roughly 90% seen once, with approximately 1.5% in the top ten. Germline loops: CDR1 SGHVS, CDR2 FQNEAQ. V was pared by 2 bases and J by 4 bases, with 14 bases between. The CDR3 runs to 15 residues. This clone was recorded once. Each participant's cohort was designated according to participant-reported clinical history.

The specimen was PBMCs or T cells enriched from blood (not recorded which). This sequence joins TRBV7-8 and TRBJ2-5; a possible D gene is TRBD1 (6 bases). The source is a woman in her thirties or forties who had recovered from COVID-19. The CDR3 DNA sequence: TGTGCCAGCAGCTTATTTACAGGGCCGTCAGAGACCCAGTACTTC. Encoded protein: CASSLFTGPSETQYF.